This T cell receptor beta chain derives from a study of T cells in Graves' hyperthyroidism and ophthalmopathy. RNA transcripts were the template for amplifying TCR beta CDR3 regions. An initial round of RT-PCR targeting the TCR CDR3 relied on the HTBI primer set. TCRdb redid the calling of the multiplex PCR reads with MiXCR, one entry per CDR3 protein. The sample records about 180,000 distinct CDR3 sequences, 15% to 20% being singletons. This clonotype was counted at least ten times. Material: blood. This clonotype was sampled from a woman in her forties or fifties with Graves' hyperthyroidism.

The CDR3 reads CASSSSEGWFSGGNQPQHF. The DNA for the CDR3 is TGTGCCAGCAGTTCCTCAGAGGGGTGGTTCTCCGGGGGGAATCAGCCCCAGCATTTT. The chain has TRBV27 and TRBJ1-5; a weak D match, TRBD1 (5 bases). This CDR3 region has 19 residues. Germline CDR1 and CDR2: MNHEY and SMNVEV (reference sequence). V lost 4 bases, J lost 4 bases, and 26 bases lay in between.